The rows below give T cell receptor beta chains drawn from one sample of a study of cytomegalovirus exposure and HLA in healthy donors. Libraries were prepared by immunoSEQ multiplex PCR; TCRdb keeps only in-frame clonotypes and omits some of them. The table records approximately 93,000 clones, under 85% of them present only once. Sequences were obtained from PBMCs. The receptors stem from a woman aged 40 to 50 in good health and CMV-seronegative. The CDR3 runs from the conserved cysteine through the conserved F or W. The order of the fields is D gene, J gene, V gene, clone size, CDR3 protein, CDR3 DNA. The D gene is left open where the match is weak. Where a row states a size, it is once, few, many or the class of an expanded clone; other rows omit it.

>NA|TRBJ1-1|TRBV30|NA
CAWSSTGLAAFF
TGTGCCTGGAGTTCGACAGGCTTAGCGGCTTTCTTT
>NA|TRBJ2-3|TRBV15|once
CATSSGSTTDTQYF
TGTGCCACCAGCAGTGGGAGCACCACAGATACGCAGTATTTT
>TRBD2|TRBJ2-2|TRBV11-2|NA
CASSGVAGFGELFF
TGTGCCAGCAGCGGAGTAGCGGGATTCGGGGAGCTGTTTTTT
>NA|TRBJ2-5|TRBV5-6|NA
CASSLPRDWEETQYF
TGTGCCAGCAGCCTACCCCGGGACTGGGAAGAGACCCAGTACTTC
>NA|TRBJ2-1|TRBV13|NA
CASSLEGYGSGLDNEQFF
TGTGCCAGCAGCTTAGAAGGTTACGGTTCAGGGCTCGACAATGAGCAGTTCTTC
>NA|TRBJ2-1|TRBV20-1|NA
CSARGLLEQFF
TGCAGTGCTAGAGGGCTTCTTGAGCAGTTCTTC
>NA|TRBJ2-7|TRBV13|NA
CASSLSRRNEQYF
TGTGCCAGCAGCTTATCTCGGCGGAACGAGCAGTACTTC
>NA|TRBJ1-2|TRBV27|NA
CASSFKGPVRGYTF
TGTGCCAGCAGTTTTAAGGGGCCGGTACGGGGCTACACCTTC
>TRBD2|TRBJ2-1|TRBV7-9|NA
CASSLVLAGGYNEQFF
TGTGCCAGCAGCTTAGTTCTAGCGGGAGGATACAATGAGCAGTTCTTC
>NA|TRBJ2-1|TRBV5-4|NA
CASSLRLLAGRDNEQFF
TGTGCCAGCAGCTTGCGGCTCTTGGCGGGAAGGGATAATGAGCAGTTCTTC
>NA|TRBJ2-7|TRBV5-3|NA
CARSLGSGGFYEQYF
TGTGCCAGAAGCTTAGGGTCAGGGGGGTTCTACGAGCAGTACTTC
>NA|TRBJ2-3|TRBV6-5|NA
CASRVGKSTDTQYF
TGTGCCAGCAGGGTCGGGAAGAGCACAGATACGCAGTATTTT
>NA|TRBJ1-4|TRBV28|NA
CASSFSPSKLFF
TGTGCCAGCAGTTTTTCTCCTAGTAAACTGTTTTTT
>TRBD1|TRBJ1-4|TRBV6-4|NA
CASSDGGGTNEKLFF
TGTGCCAGCAGTGACGGAGGGGGCACTAATGAAAAACTGTTTTTT
>TRBD2|TRBJ2-1|TRBV5-1|NA
CASSSGLAGVGQFF
TGCGCCAGCAGTTCCGGACTAGCGGGAGTAGGGCAGTTCTTC
>TRBD2|TRBJ2-1|TRBV29-1|NA
CSASTSRDEQFF
TGCAGCGCTTCGACTAGCAGGGATGAGCAGTTCTTC
>TRBD1|TRBJ2-3|TRBV5-6|NA
CASSSLGPGGPDTQYF
TGTGCCAGCAGCTCCCTCGGGCCAGGGGGCCCAGATACGCAGTATTTT
>NA|TRBJ2-1|TRBV21-1|NA
CASSHPEGRRSSGSYNEQFF
TGTGCCAGCAGCCACCCCGAAGGGAGGCGAAGCTCCGGCTCCTACAATGAGCAGTTCTTC
>NA|TRBJ2-2|TRBV19|NA
CASSLQGEGTGELFF
TGTGCCAGTAGTCTACAGGGGGAGGGCACCGGGGAGCTGTTTTTT
>TRBD1|TRBJ2-7|TRBV11-2|NA
CASSLRTGRTYEQYF
TGTGCCAGCAGCTTACGGACAGGGAGGACCTACGAGCAGTACTTC
>NA|TRBJ1-1|TRBV6-4|NA
CASSDGGEAFF
TGTGCCAGCAGTGACGGAGGTGAAGCTTTCTTT
>NA|TRBJ1-2|TRBV28|NA
CASSYQGSGYTF
TGTGCCAGCAGTTATCAGGGGAGTGGCTACACCTTC
>NA|TRBJ1-4|TRBV5-1|few
CASSLAMAAGEKLFF
TGCGCCAGCAGCTTGGCTATGGCGGCCGGGGAAAAACTGTTTTTT
>TRBD1|TRBJ2-7|TRBV5-1|NA
CASSWTTGSLEQYF
TGCGCCAGCAGCTGGACGACAGGGTCCCTCGAGCAGTACTTC
>TRBD2|TRBJ2-7|TRBV5-6|NA
CASSSEAGGTYEQYF
TGTGCCAGCAGCTCGGAAGCGGGAGGGACCTACGAGCAGTACTTC
>NA|TRBJ2-1|TRBV2|NA
CASSEFQLNNEQFF
TGTGCCAGCAGTGAATTTCAACTCAACAATGAGCAGTTCTTC
>TRBD1|TRBJ2-1|TRBV11-3|NA
CASSSQGSSYNEQFF
TGTGCCAGCAGCTCACAGGGGAGCTCCTACAATGAGCAGTTCTTC